These 32 T cell receptor beta chains share one sample of origin, sequenced in a study of blood T cell repertoires in COVID-19. Assay used: immunoSEQ multiplex PCR; TCRdb lists only in-frame clones, some missing. The repertoire holds a few hundred thousand clones, roughly 86% seen once, with just under 0.8% in the top ten. Sequencing was done on a sample of peripheral blood. These receptors originate from a woman aged 25-40 years with acute or convalescent COVID-19.

This chain joins TRBV12-3 or TRBV12-4 and TRBJ1-1; D is uncertain. The CDR3 is 11 amino acids. Trimming shortened V by 4 bases and J by 12 bases, and 12 bases separated the two germline ends. CDR3 in DNA: TGTGCCAGCAGTTCATCTCTAGTGACTTTCTTT. Protein: CASSSSLVTFF.

The chain recombines TRBV7-9 with TRBJ2-5; possible D gene TRBD1, 6 bases. Germline CDR1 reads SEHNR; CDR2 reads FQNEAQ (reference sequence). V lost 5 bases to trimming and J lost 4 bases, with 11 bases between them. The CDR3 covers 13 residues. The CDR3 protein is CASSRQARETQYF. As DNA, the CDR3 is TGTGCCAGCAGCAGACAGGCCCGAGAGACCCAGTACTTC.

The chain is built from TRBV5-6 and TRBJ1-4, with D possibly being TRBD1 (5 bases). The CDR3 contains 15 residues. V was shortened by 6 bases and J by 7 bases, with 19 bases between the two germline ends. Per germline, CDR1 SGHDT and CDR2 YYEEEE. For the CDR3, the DNA is TGTGCCAGCACTCGGTGGGGGACTTTGGGTGAAAAACTGTTTTTT. Translated: CASTRWGTLGEKLFF.

The rearrangement uses TRBV19 and TRBJ1-2, with TRBD1 matching 11 bases. The V and J ends lost 6 bases and 7 bases, in that order; junction bases with no gene match: 7. This CDR3 has 14 amino acids. Germline V gives CDR1 LNHDA, CDR2 SQIVND (reference sequence). CDR3: CASSSRDRGVGYTF. In DNA form, the CDR3 reads TGTGCCAGTAGCTCAAGGGACAGGGGGGTTGGCTACACCTTC.

The gene calls are TRBV25-1 and TRBJ2-2; a possible D gene is TRBD2 (6 bases). CDR1 and CDR2 from the germline V gene are MGHDK and SYGVNS. CDR3 length: 16 residues. With 8 bases removed from V and 4 bases from J, the gap between germline ends came to 20 bases. The CDR3 protein is CASEGTGVGVTGELFF. For the CDR3, the DNA is TGTGCCAGCGAAGGAACGGGGGTCGGCGTCACCGGGGAGCTGTTTTTT.

The V and J genes are TRBV27 and TRBJ2-3, with 8 bases identical to TRBD2. The CDR3 has 19 residues. V lost 1 base and J lost 4; bases outside the gene matches: 16. Germline lookup yields CDR1 MNHEY and CDR2 SMNVEV (reference sequence). CDR3 bases: TGTGCCAGCAGTTTATTGGGACTAGTGGGGGGTGGTCGTGCAGATACGCAGTATTTT. As protein: CASSLLGLVGGGRADTQYF.

The chain uses TRBV11-3 and TRBJ2-6; TRBD1 matches 7 bases. Unmatched junction bases numbered 15, after V lost 5 bases and J lost 2 bases. The CDR3 runs 19 residues. Germline-derived CDR1 and CDR2 are SGHNT and YENEEA. The CDR3 protein is CASSRGGDRVSTGANVLTF. CDR3 DNA sequence: TGTGCCAGCAGCCGCGGCGGCGACAGGGTTTCCACTGGGGCCAACGTCCTGACTTTC.

The genes are TRBV18 and TRBJ2-3; 10 nucleotides agree with TRBD2. Germline assignment: CDR1 KGHSH and CDR2 LQKENI. The CDR3 extends over 16 amino acids. Trimming cost V 4 bases and J 7 bases; bases outside gene matches: 11. CDR3 sequence: CASSLWTSGTEHTQYF. The CDR3 coding sequence is TGTGCCAGCTCACTCTGGACTAGCGGAACGGAACATACGCAGTATTTT.

The CDR3 here is CASLPGGRGPYEQYF. The CDR3, as DNA: TGTGCCAGCTTACCCGGGGGCAGGGGGCCCTACGAGCAGTACTTC. The J gene is TRBJ2-7, the V gene TRBV27, with TRBD1 identical over 8 bases. J lost 2 bases, V lost 8 bases, and 11 bases had no gene match. Germline CDR1 is MNHEY and CDR2 is SMNVEV (reference sequence). The CDR3 covers 15 residues.

The J gene is TRBJ2-7, the V gene TRBV10-3; 13 bases align to TRBD2. Looked up from germline, CDR1 is ENHRY and CDR2 is SYGVKD. The CDR3 length is 22 residues. V gave up 4 bases and J gave up 0 bases; unmatched junction bases: 21. The CDR3 DNA sequence: TGTGCCATCAGTGGTGATTTGATGCAGTCGGTAACTAGCGGGAGGGACTCCTACGAGCAGTACTTC. Translated: CAISGDLMQSVTSGRDSYEQYF.

The chain carries TRBV14 and TRBJ2-1, with 14 bases that match TRBD2. The CDR3 extends over 21 amino acids. Germline CDR1 and CDR2: SGHDN and FVKESK. V trimming: 1 base; J trimming: 0 bases; junction bases outside the gene matches: 11. CDR3 protein: CASSQGPGLAGASRSYNEQFF. CDR3 nucleotide sequence: TGTGCCAGCAGCCAAGGGCCGGGACTAGCGGGAGCCAGCCGCTCCTACAATGAGCAGTTCTTC.

CDR3 sequence (DNA): TGTGCCACCAGCAGAGTGGACAGGCCTGAAGCTTTCTTT. As protein: CATSRVDRPEAFF. The rearrangement joins TRBV15 to TRBJ1-1, with 7 bases identical to TRBD1. CDR3 length equals 13 residues. V lost 1 base to trimming and J lost 6 bases; unmatched junction nucleotides: 2. Germline lookup yields CDR1 LNHNV and CDR2 YYDKDF (reference sequence). Variable domain in full (rest from reference TRBV15 and TRBJ1-1): DAMVIQNPRYQVTQFGKPVTLSCSQTLNHNVMYWYQQKSSQAPKLLFHYYDKDFNNEADTPDNFQSRRPNTSFCFLDIRSPGLGDTAMYLCATSRVDRPEAFFGQGTRLTVV.

The chain carries TRBV24-1 and TRBJ2-7; 13 bases are shared with TRBD2. The CDR3 loop spans 15 amino acids. With V trimmed by 7 bases and J by 4 bases, 6 bases remained unmatched. Germline V gives CDR1 KGHDR, CDR2 SFDVKD. CDR3 region: CATRELAGGRYEQYF. In DNA, the CDR3 is TGTGCCACCAGGGAACTAGCGGGGGGGCGGTACGAGCAGTACTTC.

The chain combines TRBV29-1 with TRBJ2-3, with 8 bases aligning to TRBD1. This CDR3 is 11 amino acids long. V was clipped by 6 bases and J by 14 bases; unmatched bases: 10. Germline V gene sequence: CDR1 SQVTM, CDR2 ANQGSEA. CDR3 sequence reads: CSVAGTGLGYF. In nucleotides, the CDR3 is TGCAGCGTCGCCGGGACAGGTCTAGGGTATTTT.

The rearrangement uses TRBV12-3 or TRBV12-4 and TRBJ2-7; no definite D call. The length of the CDR3 is 13 residues. Trimming left V 3 bases short and J 0 bases short, with 6 bases between. This chain's CDR3 is CASSFADSYEQYF. CDR3 sequence (DNA): TGTGCCAGCAGTTTTGCAGACTCCTACGAGCAGTACTTC.

The CDR3 region has the DNA TGCAGCGTTGAAGCAGTGAGGGGAGGACATGGCTACACCTTC. Translated, it gives CSVEAVRGGHGYTF. The rearrangement links TRBV29-1 to TRBJ1-2; D is perhaps TRBD1 (5 bases). The CDR3 has 14 residues. CDR1 is SQVTM, CDR2 ANQGSEA, per germline. With 1 base removed from V and 6 bases from J, the gap between germline ends came to 15 bases.

This sequence joins TRBV25-1 and TRBJ2-2; weak D call: TRBD1 (6 bases). Trimming left V 5 bases short and J 2 bases short, with 12 bases between. The length of the CDR3 is 15 residues. The germline CDR1 and CDR2 sequences are MGHDK and SYGVNS. In DNA, the CDR3 is TGTGCCAGCAGTCCCAGACAGGATAACACCGGGGAGCTGTTTTTT. Translating gives CASSPRQDNTGELFF. The variable domain in full, with the rest retrieved from reference TRBV25-1 and TRBJ2-2, is EADIYQTPRYLVIGTGKKITLECSQTMGHDKMYWYQQDPGMELHLIHYSYGVNSTEKGDLSSESTVSRIRTEHFPLTLESARPSHTSQYLCASSPRQDNTGELFFGEGSRLTVL.

This rearrangement joins TRBV6-6 to TRBJ2-1; 9 bases align to TRBD2. CDR3 length: 15 residues. J lost 8 bases, V lost 7 bases, and 12 bases had no gene match. Germline V gene data show CDR1 as MNHNY and CDR2 as SVGAGI (reference sequence). CDR3 DNA: TGTGCCAGCAAAAATAGCGGGGGCGGGTACGATGAGCAGTTCTTC. This gives the protein CASKNSGGGYDEQFF.

DNA for the CDR3: TGTGCCAGCAGCGGGGACCGGGACAGGCGGAACACTGAAGCTTTCTTT. It is translated as CASSGDRDRRNTEAFF. The V call is TRBV7-9, the J call TRBJ1-1; 8 bases map to TRBD1. J lost 1 base, V lost 5 bases, and 9 bases had no gene match. The CDR3 is 16 amino acids. From germline, CDR1 is SEHNR and CDR2 FQNEAQ (reference sequence).

This clone was seen a handful of times. The V gene is TRBV27, the J gene TRBJ1-4; 12 bases fit TRBD1. The CDR3 sequence is 17 residues long. The trim removed 5 bases at V and 4 bases at J, leaving 8 bases unmatched. Germline CDR1 MNHEY, CDR2 SMNVEV (reference sequence). As DNA, the CDR3 is TGTGCCAGCAGTGCCGGGACAGGGGGCGGTATTAATGAAAAACTGTTTTTT. Amino acid sequence: CASSAGTGGGINEKLFF.

The chain uses TRBV27 and TRBJ1-2; D perhaps matches TRBD1 (5 bases). Between the trimmed V and J ends, which lost 6 bases and 8 bases, there was a span of 22 bases. Germline V gene lookup returns CDR1 MNHEY and CDR2 SMNVEV (reference sequence). CDR3 length: 15 amino acids. CDR3 bases: TGTGCCAGCAGACCAAACCCCGGGGGGGTGCCAGGCTACACCTTC. Residues: CASRPNPGGVPGYTF.

The chain is built from TRBV4-2 and TRBJ2-7; possible D gene TRBD1, 6 bases. This CDR3 has 15 residues. Germline CDR1 reads LGHNA; CDR2 reads YNFKEQ. Between the trimmed V and J ends, which lost 2 bases and 1 base, there was a span of 12 bases. CDR3 nucleotide sequence: TGTGCCAGCAGCCAAATGGGGGCGCGGTCCTACGAGCAGTACTTC. It yields the protein CASSQMGARSYEQYF.

The chain is built from TRBV19 and TRBJ2-2; TRBD2 aligns across 14 bases. The length of the CDR3 is 17 residues. CDR1 is LNHDA and CDR2 is SQIVND in the germline V gene (reference sequence). V was clipped by 8 bases and J by 1 base; unmatched bases: 6. CDR3 DNA: TGTGCCAGTTACCCCGGGACTAGCGGGGGGAACACCGGGGAGCTGTTTTTT. It codes for CASYPGTSGGNTGELFF. Complete variable domain (other parts from reference TRBV19 and TRBJ2-2): DGGITQSPKYLFRKEGQNVTLSCEQNLNHDAMYWYRQDPGQGLRLIYYSQIVNDFQKGDIAEGYSVSREKKESFPLTVTSAQKNPTAFYLCASYPGTSGGNTGELFFGEGSRLTVL.

The genes are TRBV5-6 and TRBJ2-3; D remains ambiguous. CDR1 and CDR2 (germline): SGHDT, YYEEEE. This CDR3 has 15 residues. V was shortened by 2 bases and J by 2 bases, with 12 bases between the two germline ends. CDR3 region: CASSFSGKNTDTQYF. CDR3 bases: TGTGCCAGCAGCTTTTCGGGTAAAAACACAGATACGCAGTATTTT.

About this clone itself: Different DNA sequences within this sample yield the same CDR3. This sequence joins TRBV11-2 and TRBJ1-1; 7 bases fit TRBD1. Unmatched junction bases numbered 10, after V lost 5 bases and J lost 4 bases. Germline V gives CDR1 SGHAT, CDR2 FQNNGV. The CDR3 runs to 15 residues. The CDR3 region is CASSPRTGGITEAFF. CDR3 coding DNA: TGTGCCAGCAGCCCAAGGACAGGTGGGATCACTGAAGCTTTCTTT.

This sequence joins TRBV10-2 and TRBJ2-7; 11 bases map to TRBD2. The CDR3 has 14 amino acids. J was trimmed by 2 bases and V by 6 bases; bases with no gene match: 3. Germline CDR1 and CDR2: WSHSY and SAAADI. CDR3 in DNA: TGCGCCAGCAGAGTAGCGGGAGGGCCCTACGAGCAGTACTTC. It specifies CASRVAGGPYEQYF.

The chain uses TRBV4-3 and TRBJ2-4; no firm D call. The length of the CDR3 is 16 residues. Looked up from germline, CDR1 is LGHNA and CDR2 is YSLEER. V shed 6 bases and J shed 1 base, with 16 bases lying between them. In DNA form, the CDR3 reads TGCGCCAGCAGTTCCGAGGTGGCCGGGGCCAAAAACATTCAGTACTTC. Translation: CASSSEVAGAKNIQYF.

This clone was observed a handful of times. The chain's CDR3 is CASSSIGGDRVNTEAFF. For the CDR3, the DNA is TGTGCCAGCAGCTCCATAGGGGGAGACAGGGTTAACACTGAAGCTTTCTTT. This chain uses TRBV7-9 with TRBJ1-1; 7 positions match TRBD1. The junction had 13 bases not matched to a gene; V was cut back by 4 bases and J by 2 bases. The CDR3 totals 17 residues. Germline V CDR1 and CDR2: SEHNR, FQNEAQ (reference sequence).

This clone was observed a few times. V gene TRBV4-1 combines with J gene TRBJ2-7; TRBD2 matches at 14 bases. In germline, CDR1 is MGHRA, CDR2 YSYEKL. The CDR3 is made up of 18 amino acids. J was trimmed by 3 bases and V by 0 bases; bases with no gene match: 7. Here the CDR3 DNA reads TGCGCCAGCAGCCAAGATACGGGACTAGCGGGAGTTAGCTACGAGCAGTACTTC. Its protein product is CASSQDTGLAGVSYEQYF.

CDR3 residues: CASSLDPGSPNNEQFF. For the CDR3, the DNA is TGCGCCAGCAGCTTGGACCCCGGTTCTCCAAACAATGAGCAGTTCTTC. The J gene is TRBJ2-1, the V gene TRBV5-1; D is unclear. The germline V and J ends were trimmed by 0 bases and 5 bases, with 15 bases remaining between them. Looked up from germline, CDR1 is SGHRS and CDR2 is YFSETQ. CDR3 size: 16 residues.

CDR3 in DNA: TGCGCCAGCAGCTTGGAGGGACTAGCGGGGAACTACGAGCAGTACTTC. This translates into CASSLEGLAGNYEQYF. The chain has TRBV5-1 and TRBJ2-7, with 13 bases identical to TRBD2. The CDR3 has 16 residues. The germline CDR1 and CDR2 sequences are SGHRS and YFSETQ. J was trimmed by 3 bases and V by 0 bases; bases with no gene match: 3.

This chain links TRBV24-1 with TRBJ2-5, with 7 bases identical to TRBD1. The CDR3 has 20 residues. Germline CDR1 is KGHDR and CDR2 is SFDVKD. V lost 4 bases, J lost 2 bases, and 21 bases stayed unmatched. This CDR3 is CATSDRMDRRRGLPQETQYF. As DNA, the CDR3 is TGTGCCACCAGTGACCGAATGGACAGGCGGCGCGGTTTACCTCAAGAGACCCAGTACTTC.